This T cell receptor (beta chain) originates from a study of T cells in Graves' hyperthyroidism and ophthalmopathy. At the level of the study: Peripheral blood was secured at the point of initial diagnosis, before any treatment.

Uncontrolled infection, other autoimmune disease, pregnancy and lactation each barred patients from inclusion. This CDR3 is built from 16 residues. Germline V gene lookup returns CDR1 KGHSH and CDR2 LQKENI. Trimming removed 2 bases from V and 4 bases from J, with 15 bases in between. This clonotype was picked up a small number of times. RNA transcripts provided the source from which TCR beta CDR3 regions were amplified. HTBI primers were employed in a first-round RT-PCR of the TCR CDR3. MiXCR was run by TCRdb on the multiplex PCR reads, yielding one entry per CDR3 protein. The sample lists about 350,000 distinct CDR3 sequences; about 18% were seen once.

The sequence came from a woman aged 18-35 years with Graves' hyperthyroidism. The material sequenced was blood. The chain combines TRBV18 with TRBJ1-5; D gene ambiguous. CDR3 in DNA: TGTGCCAGCTCACCAAGGGAGGACGTAGGAAATCAGCCCCAGCATTTT. Encoded protein: CASSPREDVGNQPQHF.